This TCR beta chain emerged from a study of cytotoxic CD8 clonotypes in ibrutinib-treated CLL. The overall study: Patients: more than 10 relapsed/refractory, fewer than 16 treatment-naive, under 18 IGHV unmutated.

Findings of the study overall: Clonality grew at ibrutinib response; at progression, it decreased back toward baseline. Contraction or stability on treatment was seen for public clonotypes, which were uncommon. Clonality was higher at baseline than in age-matched healthy donors and tracked circulating CD8+ T-cell counts.

After removal of 5 bases from V and 1 base from J, the junction contained 4 bases not matched to a gene. The CDR3 spans 15 residues. Per germline, CDR1 SGHTA and CDR2 FQGNSA. Within the sample, this clone is medium-sized. Its target is not known. Repertoires were generated with immunoSEQ multiplex PCR, while TCRdb's copy carries only in-frame clones and drops some. The sample has 13,000 to 15,000 clones; approximately 60% are singletons. The receptor was derived from a human donor with chronic lymphocytic leukemia. Source: PBMCs, taken before ibrutinib treatment. V and J are TRBV7-2 and TRBJ1-1; 10 bases line up with TRBD1. CDR3 bases: TGTGCCAGCAGCACGTGGACAGGGGGGAACACTGAAGCTTTCTTT. The encoded protein is CASSTWTGGNTEAFF.